This T cell receptor beta chain came from a study of blood T cell repertoires in COVID-19. CDR1 and CDR2 (germline): KGHDR, SFDVKD. The CDR3 has 14 residues. J gave up 3 bases and V 9 bases, and 8 bases lay outside the gene matches. Assay used: immunoSEQ multiplex PCR; TCRdb lists only in-frame clones, some missing. Of approximately 53,000 clones in the sample, approximately 88% were seen once. This clonotype was obtained from a human donor in a cohort sampled during active COVID-19. Input material: peripheral blood. The V gene is TRBV24-1, the J gene TRBJ2-5; 8 nucleotides agree with TRBD1. CDR3 DNA sequence: TGTGCCACCGCCCAGGGGGCGGTGAAAGAGACCCAGTACTTC. This codes for CATAQGAVKETQYF.